This is a list of T cell receptor beta chains from one sample in a study of Ad26.COV2.S vaccination and SARS-CoV-2 variants. Sequenced by immunoSEQ multiplex PCR; TCRdb stores in-frame clones only, minus some. The sample holds around 300,000 clones, about 88% seen once. The sample consisted of peripheral blood, taken in a trial of Ad26.COV2.S vaccine versus placebo. The receptors stem from a person aged 18-60 years who received the Ad26.COV2.S COVID-19 vaccine or a placebo. CDR3s include the opening cysteine and the closing phenylalanine or tryptophan. The D gene is left open where the match is weak. Size is omitted from some rows. Given values are once, few, many or a class for expanded clones.

J: TRBJ2-7
D: NA
V: TRBV9
size: NA
DNA: TGTGCCAGCAGCGTAGGAGTTGGGGGCCTCTACGAGCAGTACTTC
CDR3: CASSVGVGGLYEQYF

J: TRBJ2-5
D: TRBD1
V: TRBV10-3
size: NA
DNA: TGTGCCATCAGTAAGACAGGGGGTGCGGAGACCCAGTACTTC
CDR3: CAISKTGGAETQYF

J: TRBJ2-5
D: NA
V: TRBV5-4
size: NA
DNA: TGTGCCAGCAGCATTGGACTACCCTCACGGGAGACCCAGTACTTC
CDR3: CASSIGLPSRETQYF

J: TRBJ2-7
D: NA
V: TRBV11-1
size: NA
DNA: TGTGCCAGCAGCCCTCGGGACGAGCAGTACTTC
CDR3: CASSPRDEQYF

J: TRBJ1-3
D: NA
V: TRBV10-3
size: NA
DNA: TGTGCCTCCCAGGAACAGGGCCGGCACTCTGGAAACACCATATATTTT
CDR3: CASQEQGRHSGNTIYF

J: TRBJ1-5
D: TRBD1
V: TRBV9
size: NA
DNA: TGTGCCAGCGGTACGACAGGGGGCAATCAGCCCCAGCATTTT
CDR3: CASGTTGGNQPQHF

J: TRBJ1-2
D: TRBD1
V: TRBV5-6
size: NA
DNA: TGTGCCAGCAGCGACGTCGGGACAGTTTATGGCTACACCTTC
CDR3: CASSDVGTVYGYTF

J: TRBJ1-3
D: NA
V: TRBV6-2/TRBV6-3
size: NA
DNA: TGTGCCAGCAGTTACTCGAAAGGCTCTGGAAACACCATATATTTT
CDR3: CASSYSKGSGNTIYF

J: TRBJ2-3
D: NA
V: TRBV3-1/TRBV3-2
size: NA
DNA: TGTGCCAGCAGCCAAGCTAAAGGGTTTCAGACAGATACGCAGTATTTT
CDR3: CASSQAKGFQTDTQYF

J: TRBJ2-5
D: TRBD2
V: TRBV6-5
size: NA
DNA: TGTGCCAGCAGCCCGGGACTAGCGGTACAAGAGACCCAGTACTTC
CDR3: CASSPGLAVQETQYF

J: TRBJ1-4
D: NA
V: TRBV4-1
size: NA
DNA: TGCGCCAGCAGCCAAGTATACGAAAAACTGTTTTTT
CDR3: CASSQVYEKLFF

J: TRBJ1-2
D: NA
V: TRBV4-2
size: NA
DNA: TGTGCCAGCAGCCACGGGGGCTATGGCTACACCTTC
CDR3: CASSHGGYGYTF

J: TRBJ2-3
D: NA
V: TRBV19
size: NA
DNA: TGTGCCAGTAGTACTCTTGGCGCTAGCACAGATACGCAGTATTTT
CDR3: CASSTLGASTDTQYF

J: TRBJ2-1
D: TRBD2
V: TRBV30
size: NA
DNA: TGTGCCTGGAGGGCTAGCGGGAGGTGGCAGTTCTTC
CDR3: CAWRASGRWQFF

J: TRBJ1-1
D: NA
V: TRBV28
size: NA
DNA: TGTGCCAGCAGTTTGGGCCCGGGACGGGACACTGAAGCTTTCTTT
CDR3: CASSLGPGRDTEAFF

J: TRBJ2-7
D: NA
V: TRBV27
size: NA
DNA: TGTGCCAGCAGTTTAGGTATGGGACGGGGCGAGCAGTACTTC
CDR3: CASSLGMGRGEQYF

J: TRBJ2-4
D: TRBD2
V: TRBV3-1/TRBV3-2
size: once
DNA: TGTGCCAGCAGCCCGAGCGGGAGTAAGGCCAAAAACATTCAGTACTTC
CDR3: CASSPSGSKAKNIQYF

J: TRBJ1-6
D: NA
V: TRBV30
size: NA
DNA: TGTGCCTGGAGTGCTCCCTCCGGGAATTCACCCCTCCACTTT
CDR3: CAWSAPSGNSPLHF

J: TRBJ2-1
D: NA
V: TRBV20-1
size: NA
DNA: TGCAGTGCTAGTTCCCTTATGAAGAATGAGCAGTTCTTC
CDR3: CSASSLMKNEQFF

J: TRBJ2-3
D: TRBD2
V: TRBV7-2
size: NA
DNA: TGTGCCAGCAGCCCAAGCGGGGGGGCGGGAGATACGCAGTATTTT
CDR3: CASSPSGGAGDTQYF

J: TRBJ1-5
D: TRBD1
V: TRBV7-8
size: NA
DNA: TGTGCCAGCAGCTCCGGACAGGGCAATCAGCCCCAGCATTTT
CDR3: CASSSGQGNQPQHF

J: TRBJ2-4
D: NA
V: TRBV13
size: NA
DNA: TGTGCCAGCAGCTTAGATGTCGGGGGACTAGCCAAAAACATTCAGTACTTC
CDR3: CASSLDVGGLAKNIQYF

J: TRBJ2-7
D: TRBD1
V: TRBV11-2
size: NA
DNA: TGTGCCAGCAGCTTAGTGGGGACAGCAACCTACGAGCAGTACTTC
CDR3: CASSLVGTATYEQYF

J: TRBJ1-5
D: NA
V: TRBV28
size: few
DNA: TGTGCCAGCGTCCCGAGGGGCAGGGTCGACAATCAGCCCCAGCATTTT
CDR3: CASVPRGRVDNQPQHF